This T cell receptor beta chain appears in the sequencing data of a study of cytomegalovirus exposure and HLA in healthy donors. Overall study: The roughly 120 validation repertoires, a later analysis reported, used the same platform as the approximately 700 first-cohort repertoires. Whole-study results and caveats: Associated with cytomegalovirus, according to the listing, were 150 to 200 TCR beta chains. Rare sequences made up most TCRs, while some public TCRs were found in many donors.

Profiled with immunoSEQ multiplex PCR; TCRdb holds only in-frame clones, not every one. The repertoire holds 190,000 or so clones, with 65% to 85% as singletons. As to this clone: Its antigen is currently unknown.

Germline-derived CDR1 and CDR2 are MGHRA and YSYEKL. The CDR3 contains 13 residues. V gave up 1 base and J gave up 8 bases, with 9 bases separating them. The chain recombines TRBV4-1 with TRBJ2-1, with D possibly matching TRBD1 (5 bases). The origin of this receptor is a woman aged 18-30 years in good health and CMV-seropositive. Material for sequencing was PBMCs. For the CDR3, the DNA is TGCGCCAGCAGCCAAGGCACAGGCTATGAGCAGTTCTTC. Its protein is CASSQGTGYEQFF.